This TCR beta chain originates from a study of CD8+CD57+ T cells in acquired aplastic anemia. Genomic DNA was employed as the template in profiling TCR beta VDJ and CDR3. TCRdb used MiXCR to reprocess the reads, holding one entry per CDR3 protein. The data show 75,000 to 90,000 distinct CDR3 sequences, under 50% seen once. Of note for this clonotype: Its specificity is not known. A read error may explain this, as a much larger clone is one base away.

Study results and limitations: For CD8+ Simpson's diversity, patients and controls showed no significant difference.

Specimen: sorted CD4+, CD8+, or CD8+CD57+ T cells (not recorded which) from PBMCs. The TCR sequence derives from a human donor in good health, serving as a control.

The CDR3 DNA follows: TGTGCCAGCAGACCGACTAGCGGGAGTTTCCGCGAGCAGTACTTC. This translates into CASRPTSGSFREQYF. The chain has TRBV25-1 and TRBJ2-7; 12 bases line up with TRBD2. The CDR3 is made up of 15 amino acids. CDR1 and CDR2 (germline): MGHDK, SYGVNS. V shed 6 bases, J shed 6 bases, and the junction held 9 bases outside the gene matches.